These 16 T cell receptor beta chains were all obtained from the same sample, sequenced in a study of cytomegalovirus exposure and HLA in healthy donors. Some clones are missing from TCRdb's copy, which holds only in-frame ones; the method was immunoSEQ multiplex PCR. The table shows more than 65,000 clones, with about 92% occurring only once. Material: PBMCs. These receptors all come from a man between 18 and 29 years old in good health and CMV-seronegative.

The chain joins TRBV9 to TRBJ2-1; the match to TRBD2 covers 9 bases. The CDR3 has 16 residues. The V segment lost 0 bases and the J segment 4 bases; nucleotides outside the gene matches: 5. Germline values: CDR1 SGDLS, CDR2 YYNGEE. The CDR3 DNA is TGTGCCAGCAGCGTAGCAGGCGGGGGGGGTTACAATGAGCAGTTCTTC. The encoded protein is CASSVAGGGGYNEQFF.

This chain joins TRBV6-4 and TRBJ2-1, with a possible D match to TRBD2 (6 bases). CDR1 is MRHNA, CDR2 SNTAGT, per germline. CDR3 size: 13 residues. V lost 5 bases and J lost 5, with 10 bases in between. CDR3 residues: CASSRGAHNEQFF. CDR3 DNA sequence: TGTGCCAGCAGTCGCGGGGCGCACAATGAGCAGTTCTTC.

For this clone: The sample carries other DNA sequences with the same CDR3. The chain recombines TRBV5-1 with TRBJ1-3; 7 positions agree with TRBD1. Germline CDR1 and CDR2: SGHRS and YFSETQ. The CDR3 contains 15 residues. With 0 bases clipped from V and 4 bases from J, the junction kept 4 bases outside the gene matches. The CDR3 DNA follows: TGCGCCAGCAGCTTGGGACAGGGCCTGGGAAACACCATATATTTT. Amino acid sequence: CASSLGQGLGNTIYF.

Concerning this clone: A read error may produce the germline difference seen at one junction end. The V call is TRBV5-4, the J call TRBJ2-7; the D is unclear. Germline loops: CDR1 SGHNT, CDR2 YYREEE (reference sequence). CDR3 length equals 14 residues. In DNA, the CDR3 is TGTGTCAGCAGCTTGATAACAGACTCCTACGAGCAGTACTTC. It translates to CVSSLITDSYEQYF.

The chain uses TRBV25-1 and TRBJ1-4; the D gene is possibly TRBD1 (5 bases). There are 15 residues in the CDR3. V was shortened by 3 bases and J by 8 bases, with 16 bases between the two germline ends. Looked up from germline, CDR1 is MGHDK and CDR2 is SYGVNS. The CDR3 DNA sequence: TGTGCCAGCAGTGATTCCCGGGGGTTGGGGGAAAAACTGTTTTTT. Protein product: CASSDSRGLGEKLFF.

J is TRBJ2-3 and V is TRBV30, with D perhaps matching TRBD1 (5 bases). This CDR3 has 14 residues. Trimming cost V 2 bases and J 0 bases, with 9 bases left between them. The germline gives CDR1 GTSNPN, CDR2 SVGIG (reference sequence). The CDR3 bases are TGTGCCTGGAGTCGGCCAGGGAGCACAGATACGCAGTATTTT. It translates to CAWSRPGSTDTQYF.

The gene calls are TRBV2 and TRBJ2-5; 12 bases are shared with TRBD2. The CDR3 extends over 15 amino acids. The germline gives CDR1 SNHLY, CDR2 FYNNEI. V trimming: 6 bases; J trimming: 4 bases; junction bases outside the gene matches: 6. The chain's CDR3 is CASRALAGGGETQYF. Here the CDR3 DNA reads TGTGCCAGCAGAGCACTAGCGGGAGGAGGAGAGACCCAGTACTTC.

This sequence joins TRBV11-2 and TRBJ1-1, with a tentative D call TRBD1 (5 bases). From germline, CDR1 is SGHAT and CDR2 FQNNGV. This CDR3 comprises 14 residues. Trimming cost V 6 bases and J 5 bases, with 16 bases left between them. As DNA, the CDR3 is TGTGCCAGCAGACAAAGAAGTGGGGGGACTGAAGCTTTCTTT. This sequence encodes CASRQRSGGTEAFF.

This chain's CDR3 is CASSLGGRGYRPYEQYF. CDR3 bases: TGCGCCAGCAGCTTAGGGGGCAGGGGATACCGACCCTACGAGCAGTACTTC. This chain connects TRBV5-1 to TRBJ2-7, with 7 bases matching TRBD1. Germline V gene sequence: CDR1 SGHRS, CDR2 YFSETQ. The CDR3 is 17 amino acids. The ends lost 2 bases at V and 2 bases at J; junction bases unmatched: 13.

The chain combines TRBV19 with TRBJ2-7; D may be TRBD1 (6 bases). This CDR3 has 15 residues. Germline V gene sequence: CDR1 LNHDA, CDR2 SQIVND (reference sequence). V gave up 4 bases and J gave up 5 bases, with 18 bases separating them. In DNA form, the CDR3 reads TGTGCCAGTAGTACCGATGTGGGGGCGCGACACGAGCAGTACTTC. Encoded protein: CASSTDVGARHEQYF.

This sequence joins TRBV4-1 and TRBJ1-2; 12 nucleotides align to TRBD1. The CDR3 has 14 residues. Germline V lookup: CDR1 MGHRA, CDR2 YSYEKL. The V and J ends lost 4 bases and 7 bases, in that order; junction bases with no gene match: 4. This chain's CDR3 is CASSLGQGARGYTF. CDR3 coding DNA: TGCGCCAGCAGCCTGGGACAGGGGGCGCGTGGCTACACCTTC.

The chain uses TRBV6-4 and TRBJ2-3; 7 positions agree with TRBD2. Germline V CDR1 and CDR2: MRHNA, SNTAGT. The CDR3 spans 13 residues. The J segment lost 3 bases and the V segment lost 3 bases, leaving 0 bases of the junction unmatched. CDR3 in amino acids: CASSERETDTQYF. The CDR3 nucleotides are TGTGCCAGCAGTGAGCGGGAGACAGATACGCAGTATTTT.

The chain links TRBV5-1 to TRBJ1-3; no clear D gene. V was shortened by 4 bases and J by 4 bases, with 18 bases between the two germline ends. CDR3 size: 16 residues. The germline CDR1 and CDR2 sequences are SGHRS and YFSETQ. CDR3 DNA: TGCGCCAGCAGCGAGGGTCCCCTCAAACCAGGAAACACCATATATTTT. Protein product: CASSEGPLKPGNTIYF.

The CDR3 sequence is CASSSMGLAGTETQYF. The CDR3 nucleotides read TGTGCCAGCAGCTCAATGGGACTAGCGGGAACAGAGACCCAGTACTTC. The chain joins TRBV7-2 to TRBJ2-5; 13 bases are shared with TRBD2. This CDR3 region has 16 residues. Per germline, CDR1 SGHTA and CDR2 FQGNSA. The V segment lost 4 bases and the J segment 4 bases; nucleotides outside the gene matches: 6.

The V and J genes are TRBV6-6 and TRBJ2-7; no reliable D call. The V end lost 0 bases, the J end lost 1 base, and 10 bases lay between the germline ends. Per the germline V gene, CDR1 is MNHNY and CDR2 is SVGAGI (reference sequence). This CDR3 comprises 15 residues. The CDR3 reads CASSYSGPISYEQYF. The CDR3, as DNA: TGTGCCAGCAGTTACTCTGGGCCGATATCCTACGAGCAGTACTTC.

V usage is TRBV11-2 and J usage is TRBJ2-1, with unresolved D. CDR1 and CDR2 from the germline V gene are SGHAT and FQNNGV. CDR3 length: 16 amino acids. Deletions cut 6 bases from V and 5 bases from J, with 20 bases between. CDR3 in amino acids: CASRSLPPGLNNEQFF. The CDR3 DNA sequence: TGTGCCAGCAGATCCCTACCCCCCGGGTTGAACAATGAGCAGTTCTTC.